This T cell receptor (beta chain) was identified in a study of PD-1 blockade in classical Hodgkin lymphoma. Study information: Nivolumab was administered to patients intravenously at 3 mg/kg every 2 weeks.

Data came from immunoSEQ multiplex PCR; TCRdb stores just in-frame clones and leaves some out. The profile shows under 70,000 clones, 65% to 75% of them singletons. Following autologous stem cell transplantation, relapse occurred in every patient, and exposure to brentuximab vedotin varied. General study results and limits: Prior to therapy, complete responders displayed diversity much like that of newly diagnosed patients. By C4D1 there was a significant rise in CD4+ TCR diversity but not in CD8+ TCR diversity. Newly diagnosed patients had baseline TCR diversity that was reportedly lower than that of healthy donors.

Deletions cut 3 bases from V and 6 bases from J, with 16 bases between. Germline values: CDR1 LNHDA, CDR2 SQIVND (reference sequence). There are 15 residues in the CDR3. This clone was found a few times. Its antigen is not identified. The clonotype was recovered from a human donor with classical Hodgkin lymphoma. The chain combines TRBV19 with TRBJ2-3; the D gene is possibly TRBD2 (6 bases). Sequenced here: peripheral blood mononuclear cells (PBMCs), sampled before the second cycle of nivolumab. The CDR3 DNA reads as TGTGCCAGTAGTATCCAACGGGAGTCACTGGATACGCAGTATTTT. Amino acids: CASSIQRESLDTQYF.